This section outlines one T cell receptor (beta chain) sequence together with its context. Antigen unknown. This specimen comes from a study of cytomegalovirus exposure and HLA in healthy donors. TCRdb's table, derived via immunoSEQ multiplex PCR, lists solely in-frame clones and lacks some. The sample records approximately 110,000 clones, roughly 94% being singletons. Germline V gives CDR1 SGHTA, CDR2 FQGNSA. The CDR3 loop spans 13 amino acids. J lost 5 bases, V lost 1 base, and 1 base had no gene match. Findings and caveats of the study: A few of the chains that were CMV-associated were confirmed in vitro to be specific for CMV antigens.

The TCR comes from a woman between 18 and 30 years old in good health and CMV-seronegative. This chain links TRBV7-2 with TRBJ1-2, with 7 positions matching TRBD1. Sequences were obtained from PBMCs. The CDR3 is CASSLGQGYGYTF. The CDR3 DNA follows: TGTGCCAGCAGCTTAGGACAGGGTTATGGCTACACCTTC. Variable domain in full (rest from reference TRBV7-2 and TRBJ1-2): GAGVSQSPSNKVTEKGKDVELRCDPISGHTALYWYRQSLGQGLEFLIYFQGNSAPDKSGLPSDRFSAERTGGSVSTLTIQRTQQEDSAVYLCASSLGQGYGYTFGSGTRLTVV.